Included here is one T cell receptor beta chain sequence, with context. V lost 3 bases, J lost 5 bases, and 11 bases lay in between. Germline lookup yields CDR1 KGHSH and CDR2 LQKENI. The CDR3 contains 13 residues. The data originate from a study of blood T cells in healthy people across ages. Combining a sample-barcoded 5' primer with a J-beta primer mix, a second PCR ran for roughly 7 to 12 cycles. TCRdb used MiXCR to reprocess the 5' RACE reads, holding one entry per CDR3 protein. The repertoire holds about 1.7 million distinct CDR3 sequences, about 28% seen once, with more than 6% in the top ten. This chain connects TRBV18 to TRBJ2-7; unclear D gene. The source is a woman aged 30 to 39 in good health. Specimen: blood. Here the CDR3 DNA reads TGTGCCAGCTCACCTAACAGCCAGGACGAGCAGTACTTC. It yields the protein CASSPNSQDEQYF.